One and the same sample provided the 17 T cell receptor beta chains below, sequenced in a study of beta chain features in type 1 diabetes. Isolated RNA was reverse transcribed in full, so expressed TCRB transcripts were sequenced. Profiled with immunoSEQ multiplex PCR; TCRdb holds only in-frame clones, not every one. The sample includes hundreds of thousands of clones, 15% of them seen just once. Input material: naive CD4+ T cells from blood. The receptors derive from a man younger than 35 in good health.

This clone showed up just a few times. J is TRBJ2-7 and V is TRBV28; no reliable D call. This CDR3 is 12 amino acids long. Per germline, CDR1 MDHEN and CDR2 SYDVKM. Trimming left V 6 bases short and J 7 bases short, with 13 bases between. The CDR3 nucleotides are TGTGCCAGCAGCGACCGGGTCTGGGAGCAGTACTTC. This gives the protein CASSDRVWEQYF.

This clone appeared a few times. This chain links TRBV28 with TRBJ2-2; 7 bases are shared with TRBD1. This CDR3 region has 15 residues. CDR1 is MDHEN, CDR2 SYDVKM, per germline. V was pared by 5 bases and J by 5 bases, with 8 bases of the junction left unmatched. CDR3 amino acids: CASSTPLQGTGELFF. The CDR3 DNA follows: TGTGCCAGCAGTACCCCGCTACAGGGGACCGGGGAGCTGTTTTTT.

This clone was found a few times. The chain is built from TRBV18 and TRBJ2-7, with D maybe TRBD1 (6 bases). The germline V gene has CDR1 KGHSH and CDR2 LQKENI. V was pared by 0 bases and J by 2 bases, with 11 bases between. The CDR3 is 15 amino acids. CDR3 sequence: CASSPPVRGTYEQYF. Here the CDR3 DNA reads TGTGCCAGCTCACCACCGGTCAGGGGAACCTACGAGCAGTACTTC.

This CDR3 is CASSPTVGVNTEAFF. CDR3 bases: TGTGCCAGCTCACCGACGGTAGGTGTGAACACTGAAGCTTTCTTT. The chain joins TRBV18 to TRBJ1-1, with D hard to call. This CDR3 contains 15 residues. V dropped 3 bases and J dropped 0 bases, with 11 bases sitting between them. CDR1 is KGHSH, CDR2 LQKENI, per germline.

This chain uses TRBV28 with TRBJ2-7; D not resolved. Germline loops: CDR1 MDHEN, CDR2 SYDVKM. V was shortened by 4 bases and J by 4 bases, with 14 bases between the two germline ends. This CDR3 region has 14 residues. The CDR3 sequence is CASSSTGIIYEQYF. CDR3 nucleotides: TGTGCCAGCAGTTCTACTGGCATCATATACGAGCAGTACTTC.

Here the CDR3 DNA reads TGTGCCAGCAGTTTACCGATACTTCAGAATGTCAAAAACATTCAGTACTTC. As protein: CASSLPILQNVKNIQYF. The J gene is TRBJ2-4, the V gene TRBV28; D gene uncertain. Trimming took off 2 bases at V and 3 bases at J, with 17 bases between the two ends. This CDR3 comprises 17 residues. Looked up from germline, CDR1 is MDHEN and CDR2 is SYDVKM.

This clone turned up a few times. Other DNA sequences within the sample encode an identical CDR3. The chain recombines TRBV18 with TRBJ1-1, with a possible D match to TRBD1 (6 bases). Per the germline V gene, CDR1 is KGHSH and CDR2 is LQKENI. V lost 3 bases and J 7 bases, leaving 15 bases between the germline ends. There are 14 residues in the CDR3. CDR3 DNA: TGTGCCAGCTCACCCCAAACAGGGTGGGGTGAAGCTTTCTTT. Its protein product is CASSPQTGWGEAFF.

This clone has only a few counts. The chain's CDR3 is CASSFPGNTIYF. The DNA for the CDR3 is TGTGCCAGCAGCTTCCCTGGAAACACCATATATTTT. The chain employs TRBV7-6 and TRBJ1-3; D remains ambiguous. Trimming removed 3 bases at V and 2 bases at J, with 2 bases between. The germline gives CDR1 SGHVS, CDR2 FNYEAQ. The CDR3 runs to 12 residues.

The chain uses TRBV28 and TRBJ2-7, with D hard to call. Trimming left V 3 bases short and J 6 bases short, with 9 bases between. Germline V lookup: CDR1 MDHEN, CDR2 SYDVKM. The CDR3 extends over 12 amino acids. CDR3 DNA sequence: TGTGCCAGCAGTTTCCGACACGCCGAGCAGTACTTC. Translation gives CASSFRHAEQYF.

The CDR3 DNA follows: TGTGCCAGCAGCTCGTTTCAGACGGGGAACACTGAAGCTTTCTTT. The encoded protein is CASSSFQTGNTEAFF. V usage is TRBV7-9 and J usage is TRBJ1-1; D gene uncertain. The CDR3 sequence is 15 residues long. Trimming left V 4 bases short and J 1 base short, with 13 bases between. Germline CDR1 SEHNR, CDR2 FQNEAQ (reference sequence).

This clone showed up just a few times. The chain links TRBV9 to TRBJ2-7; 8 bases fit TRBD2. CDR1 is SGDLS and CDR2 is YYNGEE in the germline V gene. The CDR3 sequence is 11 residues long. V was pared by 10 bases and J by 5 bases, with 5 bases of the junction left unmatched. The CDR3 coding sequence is TGTGCCGCGGGGGGTAGCGACGAGCAGTACTTC. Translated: CAAGGSDEQYF.

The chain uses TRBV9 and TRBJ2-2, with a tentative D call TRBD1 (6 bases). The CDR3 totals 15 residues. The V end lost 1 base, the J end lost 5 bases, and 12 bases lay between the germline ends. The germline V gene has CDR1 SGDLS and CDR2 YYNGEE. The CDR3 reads CASSVQQGRTGELFF. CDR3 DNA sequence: TGTGCCAGCAGCGTACAACAGGGAAGAACCGGGGAGCTGTTTTTT. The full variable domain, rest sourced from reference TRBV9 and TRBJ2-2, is DSGVTQTPKHLITATGQRVTLRCSPRSGDLSVYWYQQSLDQGLQFLIQYYNGEERAKGNILERFSAQQFPDLHSELNLSSLELGDSALYFCASSVQQGRTGELFFGEGSRLTVL.

CDR3: CASRKTGGTEAFF. The DNA for the CDR3 is TGTGCCAGCAGAAAGACAGGGGGCACTGAAGCTTTCTTT. V usage is TRBV13 and J usage is TRBJ1-1; TRBD1 aligns across 9 bases. V was pared by 6 bases and J by 4 bases, with 3 bases of the junction left unmatched. The germline V gene has CDR1 PRHDT and CDR2 FYEKMQ (reference sequence). The CDR3 sequence is 13 residues long.

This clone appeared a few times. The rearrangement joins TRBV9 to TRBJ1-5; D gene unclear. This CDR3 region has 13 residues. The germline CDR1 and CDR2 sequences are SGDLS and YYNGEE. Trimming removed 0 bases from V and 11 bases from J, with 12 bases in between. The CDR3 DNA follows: TGTGCCAGCAGCGTAGGGATAGTAGAGACCCAGCATTTT. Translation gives CASSVGIVETQHF.

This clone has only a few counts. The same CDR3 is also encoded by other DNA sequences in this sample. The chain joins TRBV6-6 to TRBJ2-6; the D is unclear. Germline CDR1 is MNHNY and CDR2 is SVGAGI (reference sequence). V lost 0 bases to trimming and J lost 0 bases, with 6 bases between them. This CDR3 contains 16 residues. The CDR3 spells CASSYSTVSGANVLTF. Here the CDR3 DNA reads TGTGCCAGCAGTTACTCGACGGTCTCTGGGGCCAACGTCCTGACTTTC.

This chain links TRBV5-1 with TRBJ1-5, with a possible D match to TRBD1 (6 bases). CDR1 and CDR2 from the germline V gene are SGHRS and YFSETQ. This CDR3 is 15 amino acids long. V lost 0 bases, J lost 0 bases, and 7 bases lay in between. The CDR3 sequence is CASSLDRDSNQPQHF. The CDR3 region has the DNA TGCGCCAGCAGCTTGGACAGGGATAGCAATCAGCCCCAGCATTTT.

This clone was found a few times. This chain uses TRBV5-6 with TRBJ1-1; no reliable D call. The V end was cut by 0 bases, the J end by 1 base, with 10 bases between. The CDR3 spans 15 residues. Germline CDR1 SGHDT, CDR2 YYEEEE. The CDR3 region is CASSLGLLTNTEAFF. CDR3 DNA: TGTGCCAGCAGCTTGGGGCTCCTGACGAACACTGAAGCTTTCTTT. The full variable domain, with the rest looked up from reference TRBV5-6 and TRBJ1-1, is DAGVTQSPTHLIKTRGQQVTLRCSPKSGHDTVSWYQQALGQGPQFIFQYYEEEERQRGNFPDRFSGHQFPNYSSELNVNALLLGDSALYLCASSLGLLTNTEAFFGQGTRLTVV.